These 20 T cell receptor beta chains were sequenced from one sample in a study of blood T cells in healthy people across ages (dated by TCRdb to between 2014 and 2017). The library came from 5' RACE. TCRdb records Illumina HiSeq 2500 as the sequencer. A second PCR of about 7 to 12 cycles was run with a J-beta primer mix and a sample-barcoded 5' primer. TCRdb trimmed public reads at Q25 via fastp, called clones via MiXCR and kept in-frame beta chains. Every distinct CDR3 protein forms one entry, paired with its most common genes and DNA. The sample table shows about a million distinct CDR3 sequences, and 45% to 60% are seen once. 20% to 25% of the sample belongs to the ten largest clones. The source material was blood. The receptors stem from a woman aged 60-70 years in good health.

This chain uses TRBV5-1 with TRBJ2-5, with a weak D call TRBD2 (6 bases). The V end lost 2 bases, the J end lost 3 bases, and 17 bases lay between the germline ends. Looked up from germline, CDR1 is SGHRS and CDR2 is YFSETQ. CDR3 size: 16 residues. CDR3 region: CASSFWSTGVEETQYF. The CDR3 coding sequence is TGCGCCAGCAGCTTCTGGTCAACGGGAGTGGAAGAGACCCAGTACTTC.

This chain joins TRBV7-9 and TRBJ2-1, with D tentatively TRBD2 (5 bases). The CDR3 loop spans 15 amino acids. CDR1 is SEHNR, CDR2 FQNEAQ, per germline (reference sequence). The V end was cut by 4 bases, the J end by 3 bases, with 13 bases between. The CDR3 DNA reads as TGTGCCAGCAGCTGGGAGAGACAAAGCTACAATGAGCAGTTCTTC. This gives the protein CASSWERQSYNEQFF.

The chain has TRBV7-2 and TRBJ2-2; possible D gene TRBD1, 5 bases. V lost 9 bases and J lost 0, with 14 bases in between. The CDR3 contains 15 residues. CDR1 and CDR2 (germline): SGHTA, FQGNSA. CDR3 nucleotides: TGTGCCAGTATTCAGGGATATTCGAACACCGGGGAGCTGTTTTTT. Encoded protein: CASIQGYSNTGELFF.

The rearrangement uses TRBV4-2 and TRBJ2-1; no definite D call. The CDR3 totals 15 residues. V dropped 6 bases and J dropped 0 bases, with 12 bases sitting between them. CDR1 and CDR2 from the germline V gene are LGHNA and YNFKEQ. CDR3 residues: CASSPLHLSYNEQFF. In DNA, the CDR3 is TGTGCCAGCAGTCCACTTCATCTCTCCTACAATGAGCAGTTCTTC.

This chain's CDR3 is CASSQVVFRSYNSPLHF. Here the CDR3 DNA reads TGCGCCAGCAGCCAAGTGGTTTTCCGCTCCTATAATTCACCCCTCCACTTT. The chain links TRBV4-1 to TRBJ1-6; no reliable D call. The CDR3 is made up of 17 amino acids. Germline V gene sequence: CDR1 MGHRA, CDR2 YSYEKL. V was trimmed by 1 base and J by 0 bases, leaving 10 bases between them.

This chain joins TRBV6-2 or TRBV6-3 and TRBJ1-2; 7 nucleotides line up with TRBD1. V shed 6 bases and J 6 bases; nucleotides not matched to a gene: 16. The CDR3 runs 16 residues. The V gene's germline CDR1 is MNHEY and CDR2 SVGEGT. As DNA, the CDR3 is TGTGCCAGCAGACGGGGACAGCCTATTACATCCAATGGCTACACCTTC. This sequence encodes CASRRGQPITSNGYTF.

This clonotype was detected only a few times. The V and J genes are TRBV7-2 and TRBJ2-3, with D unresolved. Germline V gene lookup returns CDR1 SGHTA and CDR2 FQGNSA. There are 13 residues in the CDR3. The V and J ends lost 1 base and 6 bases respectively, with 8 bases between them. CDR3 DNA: TGTGCCAGCAGCTTAGAAAGAGAGGATACGCAGTATTTT. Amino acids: CASSLEREDTQYF.

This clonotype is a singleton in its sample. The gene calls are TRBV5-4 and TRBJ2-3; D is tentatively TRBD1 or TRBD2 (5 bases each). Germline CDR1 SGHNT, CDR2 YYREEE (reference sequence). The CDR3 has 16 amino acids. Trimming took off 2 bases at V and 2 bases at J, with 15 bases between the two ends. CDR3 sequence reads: CASSFGASFFTDTQYF. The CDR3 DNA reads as TGTGCCAGCAGCTTCGGGGCTAGCTTTTTCACAGATACGCAGTATTTT. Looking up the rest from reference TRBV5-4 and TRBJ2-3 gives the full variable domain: ETGVTQSPTHLIKTRGQQVTLRCSSQSGHNTVSWYQQALGQGPQFIFQYYREEENGRGNFPPRFSGLQFPNYSSELNVNALELDDSALYLCASSFGASFFTDTQYFGPGTRLTVL.

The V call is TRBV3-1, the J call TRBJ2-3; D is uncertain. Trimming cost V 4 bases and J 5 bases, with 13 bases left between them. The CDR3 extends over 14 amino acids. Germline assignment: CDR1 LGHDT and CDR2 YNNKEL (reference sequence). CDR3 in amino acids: CASSRTQSGDTQYF. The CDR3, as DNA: TGTGCCAGCAGCCGTACCCAGTCCGGAGATACGCAGTATTTT.

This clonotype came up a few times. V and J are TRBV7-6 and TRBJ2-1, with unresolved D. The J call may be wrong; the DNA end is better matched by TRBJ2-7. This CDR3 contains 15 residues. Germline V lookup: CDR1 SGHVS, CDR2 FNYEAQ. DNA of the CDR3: TGTGCCAGCAGCCCTGGTCAGAGCTCCTACAATGAGCAGTACTTC. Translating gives CASSPGQSSYNEQYF.

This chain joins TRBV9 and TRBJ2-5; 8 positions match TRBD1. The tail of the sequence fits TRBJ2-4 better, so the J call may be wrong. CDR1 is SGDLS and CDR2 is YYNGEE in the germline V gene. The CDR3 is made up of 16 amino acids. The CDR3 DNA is TGTGCCAGCAGCGTAGGTAACGGACAGGGATGGAACATTCAGTACTTC. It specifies CASSVGNGQGWNIQYF.

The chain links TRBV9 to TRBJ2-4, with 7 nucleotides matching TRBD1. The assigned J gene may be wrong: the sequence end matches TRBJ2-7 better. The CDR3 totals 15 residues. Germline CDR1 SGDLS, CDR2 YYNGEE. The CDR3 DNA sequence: TGTGCCAGCAGCTTTGGGTGGGACAGATTCTACGAGCAGTACTTC. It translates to CASSFGWDRFYEQYF.

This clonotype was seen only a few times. The CDR3 bases are TGTGCCAGCAGCAAAGCAAGGGCAACACAGATACCTAATGAAAAACTGTTTTTT. This sequence encodes CASSKARATQIPNEKLFF. The V gene is TRBV21-1, the J gene TRBJ1-4. TRBV21-1 is flagged as a pseudogene. CDR3 size: 18 residues.

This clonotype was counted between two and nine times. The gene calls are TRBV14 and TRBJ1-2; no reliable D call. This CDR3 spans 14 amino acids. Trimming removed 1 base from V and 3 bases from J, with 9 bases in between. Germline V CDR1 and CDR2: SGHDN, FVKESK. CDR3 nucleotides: TGTGCCAGCAGCCAAGCCAGGATTGACTATGGCTACACCTTC. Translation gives CASSQARIDYGYTF.

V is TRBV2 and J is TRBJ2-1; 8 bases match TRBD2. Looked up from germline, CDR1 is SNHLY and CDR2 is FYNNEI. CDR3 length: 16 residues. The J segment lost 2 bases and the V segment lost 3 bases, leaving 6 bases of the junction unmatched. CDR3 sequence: CASSESVAGTYNEQFF. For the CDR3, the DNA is TGTGCCAGCAGTGAGAGTGTAGCGGGAACCTACAATGAGCAGTTCTTC.

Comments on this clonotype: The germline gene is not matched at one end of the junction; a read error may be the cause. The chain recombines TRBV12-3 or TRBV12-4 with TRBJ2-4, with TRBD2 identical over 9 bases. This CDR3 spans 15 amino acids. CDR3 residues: CASSPQRGAKNIRYF. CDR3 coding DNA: TGTGCCAGCAGTCCGCAGCGGGGGGCCAAAAACATTCGGTACTTC.

As DNA, the CDR3 is TGCAGTGCTAAAATGACCAGCGGGTATCCAGGTGAGCAGTTCTTC. Protein product: CSAKMTSGYPGEQFF. This sequence joins TRBV20-1 and TRBJ2-1; possibly TRBD2 for D (6 bases). Trimming removed 4 bases from V and 9 bases from J, with 22 bases in between. Germline CDR1 reads DFQATT; CDR2 reads SNEGSKA (reference sequence). The CDR3 is 15 amino acids.

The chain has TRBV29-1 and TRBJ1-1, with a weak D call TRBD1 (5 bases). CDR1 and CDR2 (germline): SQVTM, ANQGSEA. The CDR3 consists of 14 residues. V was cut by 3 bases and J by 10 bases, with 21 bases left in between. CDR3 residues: CSVDGGISSQGAFF. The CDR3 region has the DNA TGCAGCGTTGATGGGGGAATTTCGTCCCAGGGAGCTTTCTTT.

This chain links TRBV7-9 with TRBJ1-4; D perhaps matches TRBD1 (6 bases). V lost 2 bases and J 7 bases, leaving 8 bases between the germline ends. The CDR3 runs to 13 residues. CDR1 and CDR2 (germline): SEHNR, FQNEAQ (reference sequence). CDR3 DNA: TGTGCCAGCAGCTTATCGACAGGTGAAAAACTGTTTTTT. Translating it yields CASSLSTGEKLFF.

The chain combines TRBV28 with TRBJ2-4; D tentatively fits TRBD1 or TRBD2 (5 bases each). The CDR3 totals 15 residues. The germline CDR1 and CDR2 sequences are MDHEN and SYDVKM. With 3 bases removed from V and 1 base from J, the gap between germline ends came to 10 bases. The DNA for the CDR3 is TGTGCCAGCAGTTTGGGGGAATGGGCCAAAAACATTCAGTACTTC. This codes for CASSLGEWAKNIQYF. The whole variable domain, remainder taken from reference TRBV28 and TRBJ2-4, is DVKVTQSSRYLVKRTGEKVFLECVQDMDHENMFWYRQDPGLGLRLIYFSYDVKMKEKGDIPEGYSVSREKKERFSLILESASTNQTSMYLCASSLGEWAKNIQYFGAGTRLSVL.